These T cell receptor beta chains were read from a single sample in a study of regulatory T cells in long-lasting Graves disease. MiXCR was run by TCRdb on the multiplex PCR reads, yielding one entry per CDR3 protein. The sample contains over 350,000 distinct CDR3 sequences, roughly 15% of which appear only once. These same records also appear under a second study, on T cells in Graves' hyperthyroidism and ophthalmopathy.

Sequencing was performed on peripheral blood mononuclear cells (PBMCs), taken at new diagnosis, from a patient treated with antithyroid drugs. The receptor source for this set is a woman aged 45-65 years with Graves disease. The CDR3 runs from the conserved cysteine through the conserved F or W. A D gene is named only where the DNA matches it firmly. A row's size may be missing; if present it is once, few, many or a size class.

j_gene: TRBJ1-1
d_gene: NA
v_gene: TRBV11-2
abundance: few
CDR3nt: TGTGCCAGCAGCTGGACAGAGGACACTGAAGCTTTCTTT
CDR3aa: CASSWTEDTEAFF

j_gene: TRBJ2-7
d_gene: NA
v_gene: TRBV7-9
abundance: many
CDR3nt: TGTGCCAGCAGCTTAGGACGGATCTACGAGCAGTACTTC
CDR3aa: CASSLGRIYEQYF

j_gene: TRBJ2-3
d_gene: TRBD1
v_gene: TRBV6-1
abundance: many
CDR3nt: TGTGCCAGCAGGAGAACAGGGGCCACCACAGATACGCAGTATTTT
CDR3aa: CASRRTGATTDTQYF

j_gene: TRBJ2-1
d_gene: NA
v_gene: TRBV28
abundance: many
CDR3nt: TGTGCCAGCACGGTATACTCCTACAATGAGCAGTTCTTC
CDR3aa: CASTVYSYNEQFF

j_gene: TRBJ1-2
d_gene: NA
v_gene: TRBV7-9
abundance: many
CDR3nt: TGTGCCAGCAGCTTAGGACAGCTGATCTATGGCTACACCTTC
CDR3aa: CASSLGQLIYGYTF

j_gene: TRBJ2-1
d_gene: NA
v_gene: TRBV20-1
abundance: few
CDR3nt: TGCAGTGCTCCGTTAGCGTCCAATGAGCAGTTCTTC
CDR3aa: CSAPLASNEQFF

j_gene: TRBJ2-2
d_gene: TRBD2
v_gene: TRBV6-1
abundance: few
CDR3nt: TGTGCCACTGGACTAGCGGGAGGGAGGGAGCTGTTTTTT
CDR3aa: CATGLAGGRELFF

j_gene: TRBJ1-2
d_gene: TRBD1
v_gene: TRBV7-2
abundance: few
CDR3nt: TGTGCCAGCAGCAACACCCAGGGGGCGAGTGGCTACACCTTC
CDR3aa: CASSNTQGASGYTF

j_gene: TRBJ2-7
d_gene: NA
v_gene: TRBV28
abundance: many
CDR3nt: TGTGCCAGCAGCTCCACCCCCCCTTGGGGGAGATCGTCCTACGAGCAGTACTTC
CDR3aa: CASSSTPPWGRSSYEQYF

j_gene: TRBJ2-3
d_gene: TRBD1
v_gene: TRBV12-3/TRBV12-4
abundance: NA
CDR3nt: TGTGCCAGCAGTTTATGGGACAGGGGAAGCACAGATACGCAGTATTTT
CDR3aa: CASSLWDRGSTDTQYF

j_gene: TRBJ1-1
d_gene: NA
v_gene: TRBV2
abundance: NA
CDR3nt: TGTGCCAGCATCAGGACCGGGACGAGCACTGAAGCTTTCTTT
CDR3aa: CASIRTGTSTEAFF

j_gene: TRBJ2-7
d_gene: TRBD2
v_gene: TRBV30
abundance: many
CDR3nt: TGTGCCTGGGCAAAGGGCGGGAGCTCCTACGAGCAGTACTTC
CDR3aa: CAWAKGGSSYEQYF

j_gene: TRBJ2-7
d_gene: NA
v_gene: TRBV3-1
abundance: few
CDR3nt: TGTGCCAGCAGCCAAGCCAGCGGCCCTTACTCCTACGAGCAGTACTTC
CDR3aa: CASSQASGPYSYEQYF

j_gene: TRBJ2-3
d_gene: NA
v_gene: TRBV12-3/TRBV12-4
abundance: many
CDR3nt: TGTGCCAGCAGTTTCTGGGTCTACACAGATACGCAGTATTTT
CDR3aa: CASSFWVYTDTQYF

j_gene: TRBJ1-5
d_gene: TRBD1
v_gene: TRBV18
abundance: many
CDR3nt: TGTGCCAGCAGCCCGACAGGGGATCAGCCCCAGCATTTT
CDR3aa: CASSPTGDQPQHF

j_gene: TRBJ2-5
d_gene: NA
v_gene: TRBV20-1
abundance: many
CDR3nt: TGCAGTGCTAGTAGCTGGGGGAAAGAGACCCAGTACTTC
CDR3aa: CSASSWGKETQYF

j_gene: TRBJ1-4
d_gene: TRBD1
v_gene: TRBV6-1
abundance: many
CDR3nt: TGTGCCAGCAGTGCCCAAGAGGGGGCAAGAGAAAAACTGTTTTTT
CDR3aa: CASSAQEGAREKLFF

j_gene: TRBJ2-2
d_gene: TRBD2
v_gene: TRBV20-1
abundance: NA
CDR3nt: TGCAGTGCGACCCTGTGGCGGGAGACCGACACCGGGGAGCTGTTTTTT
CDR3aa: CSATLWRETDTGELFF

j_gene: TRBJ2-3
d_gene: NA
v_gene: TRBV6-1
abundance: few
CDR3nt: TGTGCCAGCATCCCACTAGTGATTAGCGCAGATACGCAGTATTTT
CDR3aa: CASIPLVISADTQYF

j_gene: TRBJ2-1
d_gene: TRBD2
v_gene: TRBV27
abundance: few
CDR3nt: TGTGCCAGCAGTCCCCGGGTGGCTGGACGGACTAGCGGGAGAGGGCTCTACAATGAGCAGTTCTTC
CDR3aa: CASSPRVAGRTSGRGLYNEQFF

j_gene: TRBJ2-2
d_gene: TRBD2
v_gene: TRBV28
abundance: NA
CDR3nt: TGTGCCAGCAGTCCTAGCGGGAAGGAGAACACCGGGGAGCTGTTCTTT
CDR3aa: CASSPSGKENTGELFF

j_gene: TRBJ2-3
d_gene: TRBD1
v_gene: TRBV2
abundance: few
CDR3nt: TGTGCCAGCGTTGTGCTGAGGACAGGGTTTCCAGATACGCAGTATTTT
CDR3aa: CASVVLRTGFPDTQYF

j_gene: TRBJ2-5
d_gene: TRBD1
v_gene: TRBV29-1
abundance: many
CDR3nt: TGCAGCGTGCGAACAGGGGCCGGGGAGACCCAGTACTTC
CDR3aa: CSVRTGAGETQYF

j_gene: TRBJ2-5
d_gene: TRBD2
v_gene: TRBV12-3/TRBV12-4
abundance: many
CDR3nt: TGTGCCAGCACTCCAGCGGGAGCGGGAGGGGAGACCCAGTACTTC
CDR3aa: CASTPAGAGGETQYF

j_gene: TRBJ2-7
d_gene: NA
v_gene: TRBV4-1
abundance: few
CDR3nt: TGCGCCAGCAGCCCCGTGGTGCGCTCCTACGAGCAGTACTTC
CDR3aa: CASSPVVRSYEQYF

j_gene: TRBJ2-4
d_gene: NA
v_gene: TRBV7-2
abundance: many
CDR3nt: TGTGCCAGCAGCTTAAGTGGCGCAGGGGAATTCATTCAGTACTTC
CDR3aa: CASSLSGAGEFIQYF

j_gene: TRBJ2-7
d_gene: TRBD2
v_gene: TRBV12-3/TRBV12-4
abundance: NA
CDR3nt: TGTGCCAGCAGCCCAGCGGGAGGTCGGTACGAGCGGTACTTC
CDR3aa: CASSPAGGRYERYF

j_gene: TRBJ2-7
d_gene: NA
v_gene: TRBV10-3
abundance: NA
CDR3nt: TGTGCCATCAGTGATCCCCGAGGTTACTCCTACGAGCAGTACTTC
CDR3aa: CAISDPRGYSYEQYF

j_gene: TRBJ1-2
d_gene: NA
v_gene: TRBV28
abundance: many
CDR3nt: TGTGCCAGCAGCCAAGGGACCTCGGACTATGGCTACACCTTC
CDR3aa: CASSQGTSDYGYTF

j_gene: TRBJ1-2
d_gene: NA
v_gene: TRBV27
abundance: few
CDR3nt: TGTGCCAGCACCCTAGGAAGAGGGTATGGCTACACCTTC
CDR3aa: CASTLGRGYGYTF

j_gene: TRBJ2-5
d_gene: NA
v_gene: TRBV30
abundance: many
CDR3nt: TGTGCCTGGAGTTTAGCGTTCCAAGAGACCCAGTACTTC
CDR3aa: CAWSLAFQETQYF

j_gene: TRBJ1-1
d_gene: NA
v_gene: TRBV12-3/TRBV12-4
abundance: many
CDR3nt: TGTGCCAGCAGTTTTTCGGGGGGCACTGAAGCTTTCTTT
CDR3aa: CASSFSGGTEAFF

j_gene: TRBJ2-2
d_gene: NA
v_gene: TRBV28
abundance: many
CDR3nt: TGTGCCAGCAGTCCAAGGGGGGGTTCCGGGGAGCTGTTTTTT
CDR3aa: CASSPRGGSGELFF

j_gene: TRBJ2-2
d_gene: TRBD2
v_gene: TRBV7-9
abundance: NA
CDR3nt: TGTGCCAGCAGCCCACATAGCGGGAGCTTTTTCGGGGAGCTGTTTTTT
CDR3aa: CASSPHSGSFFGELFF

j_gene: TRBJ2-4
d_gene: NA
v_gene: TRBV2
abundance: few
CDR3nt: TGTGCCAGCAGTAAACAGGAAAACATTCAGTACTTC
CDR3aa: CASSKQENIQYF

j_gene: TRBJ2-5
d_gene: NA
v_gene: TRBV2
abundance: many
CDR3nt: TGTGCCAGCAGTTGGCTCAACCAGGCAGGGACGGGGGAGACCCAGTACTTC
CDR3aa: CASSWLNQAGTGETQYF

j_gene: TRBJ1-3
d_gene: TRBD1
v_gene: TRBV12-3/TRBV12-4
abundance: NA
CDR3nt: TGTGCCAGCAGTTTAGGACAGGGGACTGGAAACACCATATATTTT
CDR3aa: CASSLGQGTGNTIYF

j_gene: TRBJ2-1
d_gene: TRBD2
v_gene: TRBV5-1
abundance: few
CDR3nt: TGCGCCAGCAGCTGGACTAGCGGAGGGTACAATGAGCAGTTCTTC
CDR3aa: CASSWTSGGYNEQFF

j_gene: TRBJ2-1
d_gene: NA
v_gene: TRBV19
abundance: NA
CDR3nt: TGTGCCAGTAGTATAGTTCCGGGTGAGCAGTTCTTC
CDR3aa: CASSIVPGEQFF

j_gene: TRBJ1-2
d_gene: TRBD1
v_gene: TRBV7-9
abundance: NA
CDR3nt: TGTGCCAGCAGCTCCAGGGGGGAAGACTATGGCTACACCTTC
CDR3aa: CASSSRGEDYGYTF

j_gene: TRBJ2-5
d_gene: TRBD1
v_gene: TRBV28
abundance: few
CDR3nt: TGTGCCAGCAGTTCCGGGACAGACCAGGGAGAGACCCAGTACTTC
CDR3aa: CASSSGTDQGETQYF

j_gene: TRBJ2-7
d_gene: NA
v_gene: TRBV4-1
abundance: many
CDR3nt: TGCGCCAGCAGCCTTCCGGGACACCTCTACGAGCAGTACTTC
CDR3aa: CASSLPGHLYEQYF

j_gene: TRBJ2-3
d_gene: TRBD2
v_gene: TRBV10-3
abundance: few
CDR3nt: TGTGCCATCAGTGAGTCATTGGCGGGAGGAGGCATAGATACGCAGTATTTT
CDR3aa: CAISESLAGGGIDTQYF

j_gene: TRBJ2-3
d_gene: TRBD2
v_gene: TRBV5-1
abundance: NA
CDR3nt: TGCGCCAGCAGCTTGCTGGGAGGGTACACAGATACGCAGTATTTT
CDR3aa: CASSLLGGYTDTQYF

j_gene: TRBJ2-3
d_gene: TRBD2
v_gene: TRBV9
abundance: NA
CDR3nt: TGTGCCAGCAGCGAACCCTCGACTAGCGGGAGTGCTCCTAGCACAGATACGCAGTATTTT
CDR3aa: CASSEPSTSGSAPSTDTQYF

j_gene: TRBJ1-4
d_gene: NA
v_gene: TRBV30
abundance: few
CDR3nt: TGTGCCTGGAGTGGACGGAGTAATGAAAAACTGTTTTTT
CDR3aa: CAWSGRSNEKLFF

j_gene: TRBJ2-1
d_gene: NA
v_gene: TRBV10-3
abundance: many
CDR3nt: TGTGCCATCAGCCGGGAGTGGTACAATGAGCAGTTCTTC
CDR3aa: CAISREWYNEQFF

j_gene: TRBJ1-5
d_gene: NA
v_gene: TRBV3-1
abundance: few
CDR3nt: TGTGCCAGCAGCCAAGGAGGGGCCCTCTCGCCCCAGCATTTT
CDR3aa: CASSQGGALSPQHF